This note documents a single T cell receptor (beta chain) sequence. The target antigen is unknown. The CDR3 contains 13 residues. J gave up 2 bases and V 4 bases, and 2 bases lay outside the gene matches. The germline V gene has CDR1 MGHDK and CDR2 SYGVNS. The sample belongs to a study of cytomegalovirus exposure and HLA in healthy donors. Broader study findings: Cytomegalovirus status, reportedly, was diagnosed with high specificity and sensitivity by the classifier. TCR sequences were mostly rare, though some public TCRs occurred in many donors.

Repertoires were generated with immunoSEQ multiplex PCR, while TCRdb's copy carries only in-frame clones and drops some. The sample lists roughly 310,000 clones, roughly 86% occurring once. The sequence derives from a man younger than 45 in good health and CMV-seronegative. The chain employs TRBV25-1 and TRBJ2-7; 7 nucleotides line up with TRBD1. Sequencing was performed on PBMCs. The CDR3 protein is CASSAGTAYEQYF. In DNA, the CDR3 is TGTGCCAGCAGTGCCGGGACAGCCTACGAGCAGTACTTC.